This T cell receptor (beta chain) was recovered during a study of blood T cell repertoires in COVID-19. This clone has a handful of counts. TCRdb's table, derived via immunoSEQ multiplex PCR, lists solely in-frame clones and lacks some. The profile covers about 330,000 clones, with roughly 90% appearing a single time and about 18% taken by the ten largest. CDR1 and CDR2 (germline): SNHLY, FYNNEI. This CDR3 contains 14 residues. V shed 10 bases, J shed 4 bases, and the junction held 8 bases outside the gene matches. Cohort 3 recovery required two negative PCRs, clearance, or symptom resolution. The chain combines TRBV2 with TRBJ2-5, with 11 bases that match TRBD1. The sequenced sample was PBMCs or T cells enriched from blood (not recorded which). The TCR sequence derives from a woman aged 25 to 39 who had recovered from COVID-19. The CDR3 region is CATSKGQGVETQYF. The CDR3 DNA reads TGTGCCACCTCAAAGGGACAGGGGGTAGAGACCCAGTACTTC.